This T cell receptor beta chain comes out of a study of T-cell reconstitution after alpha-beta-depleted transplantation in children. J lost 5 bases, V lost 2 bases, and 16 bases had no gene match. This CDR3 region has 18 residues. TCRbeta library construction was performed incorporating unique molecular identifiers. Via MiXCR, TCRdb re-called the PCR reads, giving one row per CDR3 protein. The table records approximately 240,000 distinct CDR3 sequences, roughly 10% of them present only once. This TCR was recovered from a human donor who donated a stem cell graft to a child with acute lymphoblastic leukemia. This specimen was PBMCs from the stem cell graft donor, taken from the stem cell graft. The rearrangement uses TRBV12-3 or TRBV12-4 and TRBJ2-5; 8 bases agree with TRBD2. The CDR3 coding sequence is TGTGCCAGCAGTTTATTAGCGGGGCGCCCATCGACGGGGGAGACCCAGTACTTC. It encodes CASSLLAGRPSTGETQYF.